The 13 T cell receptor beta chains reported below all come from one sample, sequenced in a study of molecular identifiers for immune sequencing clone quantification. MiXCR was run by TCRdb on the PCR reads, yielding one entry per CDR3 protein. The profile shows 60,000 to 70,000 distinct CDR3 sequences, less than 20% of them singletons. The sequencing input was naive CD8+ T cells from blood, with Jurkat cell RNA spiked in. Subset here: FACS-sorted CD8+CD4-CCR7+CD45RA+ naive T cells. Every receptor here comes from a human donor in good health. Some libraries in this study had Jurkat cell RNA spiked in.

Note on this clonotype: A junction end diverges from the germline sequence, so it may reflect a read error. Here the CDR3 reads CSAEDLGGGTSTDTQYF. In DNA form, the CDR3 reads TGCAGCGCTGAAGATCTGGGCGGGGGTACATCCACAGATACGCAGTATTTT. This chain uses TRBV29-1 with TRBJ2-3; 7 positions match TRBD2. Germline V gene lookup returns CDR1 SQVTM and CDR2 ANQGSEA. There are 17 residues in the CDR3.

The sample holds many counts of this clonotype. This chain joins TRBV7-9 and TRBJ2-3; D is ambiguous. The length of the CDR3 is 13 residues. V was pared by 5 bases and J by 2 bases, with 8 bases between. Looked up from germline, CDR1 is SEHNR and CDR2 is FQNEAQ (reference sequence). CDR3 protein: CASSPSNTDTQYF. Written as DNA, the CDR3 is TGTGCCAGCAGCCCCTCAAACACAGATACGCAGTATTTT.

A note on this clonotype: This may arise from a read error, as a much more abundant clone is one base away. The chain uses TRBV25-1 and TRBJ2-1; D remains ambiguous. The CDR3 is 13 amino acids. CDR1 MGHDK and CDR2 SYGVNS come from the germline V gene. The CDR3 DNA sequence: TGTGCCAGCAGTGCTAACGCCTACAATGAGCAGTCCTTC. It yields the protein CASSANAYNEQSF.

The sample holds many counts of this clonotype. The V and J genes are TRBV13 and TRBJ2-5; perhaps TRBD2 as D (6 bases). The CDR3 extends over 14 amino acids. V lost 5 bases and J lost 0, with 10 bases in between. Germline V gene lookup returns CDR1 PRHDT and CDR2 FYEKMQ (reference sequence). The DNA for the CDR3 is TGTGCCAGCAGCCCGGGACTTAACCAAGAGACCCAGTACTTC. It translates to CASSPGLNQETQYF.

This clonotype was detected a few times. V usage is TRBV3-1 and J usage is TRBJ2-2; no firm D call. The CDR3 loop spans 12 amino acids. V was pared by 3 bases and J by 6 bases, with 5 bases between. Germline V CDR1 and CDR2: LGHDT, YNNKEL (reference sequence). CDR3 region: CASSHPPGELFF. The CDR3 DNA follows: TGTGCCAGCAGCCACCCCCCCGGGGAGCTGTTTTTT.

This clonotype showed up many times. The chain combines TRBV19 with TRBJ2-7; D possibly corresponds to TRBD2 (6 bases). The CDR3 runs 14 residues. Deletions cut 5 bases from V and 3 bases from J, with 14 bases between. Germline V CDR1 and CDR2: LNHDA, SQIVND (reference sequence). CDR3 amino acids: CASSPAGLSYEQYF. CDR3 coding DNA: TGTGCCAGTAGTCCGGCGGGACTCAGCTACGAGCAGTACTTC.

This clonotype was observed many times. The chain combines TRBV6-2 or TRBV6-3 with TRBJ1-1; no clear D. The CDR3 totals 13 residues. CDR1 and CDR2 (germline): MNHEY, SVGEGT. Trimming took 2 bases from V and 0 from J, leaving 4 bases between them. The CDR3 is CASSYGMNTEAFF. As DNA, the CDR3 is TGTGCCAGCAGTTACGGAATGAACACTGAAGCTTTCTTT.

The sample holds a few counts of this clonotype. The rearrangement joins TRBV29-1 to TRBJ2-1, with 7 bases identical to TRBD1. Trimming took 6 bases from V and 0 from J; bases not matched to a gene: 8. CDR1 and CDR2 from the germline V gene are SQVTM and ANQGSEA. The length of the CDR3 is 15 residues. The CDR3 nucleotides are TGCAGCGTAGCCAGGTACAGGGGCTCCTACAATGAGCAGTTCTTC. It yields the protein CSVARYRGSYNEQFF.

Points on this clonotype: A much larger clone lies one base from this, so it may be a read error. The rearrangement joins TRBV19 to TRBJ2-2; D may be TRBD1 (5 bases). Germline values: CDR1 LNHDA, CDR2 SQIVND (reference sequence). With 10 bases removed from V and 6 bases from J, the gap between germline ends came to 27 bases. The CDR3 has 17 amino acids. The CDR3 reads CATSYRAGWSVAGELFF. The CDR3 DNA follows: TGTGCCACATCCTACCGGGCAGGGTGGTCGGTGGCCGGGGAGCTGTTTTTT.

This clonotype was found many times. J is TRBJ1-2 and V is TRBV10-3; 9 bases fit TRBD1. The germline CDR1 and CDR2 sequences are ENHRY and SYGVKD. The CDR3 runs 11 residues. V was clipped by 11 bases and J by 8 bases; unmatched bases: 6. CDR3 sequence reads: CALGQGNGYTF. Here the CDR3 DNA reads TGTGCCTTGGGACAGGGAAACGGCTACACCTTC.

This clonotype was detected many times. The chain recombines TRBV7-9 with TRBJ2-7, with D possibly TRBD1 on 5 matching bases. V gave up 4 bases and J gave up 2 bases, with 9 bases separating them. This CDR3 spans 13 amino acids. Germline V gene lookup returns CDR1 SEHNR and CDR2 FQNEAQ (reference sequence). CDR3 DNA sequence: TGTGCCAGCAGCTCCCGACAGACCTACGAGCAGTACTTC. Protein product: CASSSRQTYEQYF.

A remark on this clonotype: The final CDR3 position lacks the conserved phenylalanine or tryptophan, pointing to a likely read error. This chain uses TRBV7-2 with TRBJ2-5; D possibly corresponds to TRBD2 (6 bases). V lost 1 base to trimming and J lost 10 bases, with 25 bases between them. CDR1 is SGHTA, CDR2 FQGNSA, per germline. This CDR3 is 17 amino acids long. This chain's CDR3 is CASSLVLGGGDISSQYL. For the CDR3, the DNA is TGTGCCAGCAGCTTAGTTTTGGGGGGTGGAGACATCTCGAGCCAGTACCTC.

A note on this clonotype: A much larger clone differs from this one at a single base, so this may be a read error. This chain connects TRBV29-1 to TRBJ1-2, with D maybe TRBD1 (5 bases). The V gene's germline CDR1 is SQVTM and CDR2 ANQGSEA. There are 13 residues in the CDR3. DNA of the CDR3: TGCAGCGTTACTCCGGCAGGGTTATATGGCTACATCTTC. Translating it yields CSVTPAGLYGYIF.